A selection of T cell receptor beta chains follows, all from one sample in a study of T cell repertoires in cytomegalovirus infection. A single record per CDR3 protein comes from TCRdb applying MiXCR to the reads. Here the sample spans 600,000 to 800,000 distinct CDR3 sequences, approximately 24% being singletons. The sequencing input was CD8+ T cells from PBMCs. All receptors come from a human donor in good health (CMV status not recorded). Some clones in this sample may be carry-over from other donors' samples. Each CDR3 is given without its conserved first and last residue. A clone size is listed for some rows: how often the clone was seen (once, few, many), or a class if it is expanded.

size,V,CDR3
-,TRBV14,ASSQGVTSDGYT
-,TRBV29-1,SVEERVGTGELF
-,TRBV7-6,VSSLANLRWKF
-,TRBV10-2,ASSLTGAGIYNEQF
many,TRBV10-3,AISAWATDTQY
once,TRBV7-9,ASSKREGANSPLH
-,TRBV7-6,ASSFIGGGAEAEKLF
-,TRBV27,ASMTGGTDTQY
many,TRBV2,ASSESGAAGVRVEQF
few,TRBV2,ASSTSSGPNQPQH
many,TRBV7-6,ASSPRAGLRELF